Included here is one TCR beta chain sequence, with context. This clonotype was seen at least ten times. Its antigen is unknown. Base qualities are not provided; no much larger clone lies one nucleotide away. The V end loses 4 bases and the J end loses 0 bases, and a stretch of 8 bases separates them. From the germline V gene, CDR1 is SGDLS and CDR2 is YYNGEE. The CDR3 covers 15 residues, taking in both the cysteine and the phenylalanine. The kept DNA is CDR3 alone, 45 bases in frame from the first base. These data are taken from a study of neurological immune-mediated disorders (dated by TCRdb to between 2018 and 2021). The study in broad terms: Using UMI-based sequencing, the study compared peripheral blood TCR-beta repertoires from patients with HTLV-I-associated myelopathy (HAM/TSP), patients with multiple sclerosis, and healthy controls. The 90 to 120 TCR-beta libraries covered PBMC samples along with longitudinal samples, technical triplicates, and paired sorted CD4+ and CD8+ T-cell subsets. Of the approximately 68 subjects in the cohort, about 14 were HAM/TSP patients, roughly 34 were multiple sclerosis patients, and some 20 were healthy controls. Overall study results and their limits: TCR clonal expansion was greatest in HAM/TSP patients and smallest in MS patients, who ranked below even healthy controls. No identical CDR3 amino acid sequences were shared among expanded clones across subjects, suggesting private TCR-beta repertoires in all groups.

Blood bank volunteers in Maryland, USA served as the healthy controls. Libraries from unsorted PBMCs were made from 2 million PBMCs kept in RNAlater at -80 degrees C until RNA extraction. Peripheral blood was subjected to Ficoll-Hypaque density gradient centrifugation to isolate PBMCs, which were then cryopreserved in liquid nitrogen. cDNA was synthesized by template-switch 5'RACE using a primer carrying a 10-nucleotide random unique molecular identifier by which each TCR transcript was tagged. Each sequencing run produced over 170 million TCR-beta sequences covering 15-18 subjects. Total RNA was extracted with the RNeasy kit. Using the KAPA Real-time Library Amplification kit, TCR-beta VDJ regions were amplified with primers for the TCR constant region and the 5'RACE anchor. Sample indexes and Illumina adaptors were added in a first PCR, after which library yield was increased in a second PCR. After Ampure bead purification, the roughly 650 bp TCR product was size-selected on a 2% E-gel SizeSelection system. Library quality was checked on a Bioanalyzer, concentration was measured with Qubit, and libraries were quantified with the Kapa Library Quantification kit before pooling. An Illumina HiSeq 2500 was used to sequence the libraries paired-end at 2 x 150 bp. To increase sequence diversity, roughly 24-32% phiX was spiked into each library pool. The study's processing was this. The quality-filtered reads were processed with the UMI-based MiGEC pipeline, whose error correction step removed more than 75% of the raw TCR sequences. VDJ genes were aligned to IMGT germline references, and each clonotype was defined by a unique CDR3 amino acid sequence together with V-J genes. Clonal expansion, Shannon diversity, and CDR3 relatedness (CalcPairwiseDistances, ClusterSamples) were evaluated with VDJtools, and phylogenetic trees were built with CLCbio workbench. Using coefficient-of-variation modelling across technical triplicates, the study counted a clone as expanded if it had at least 8 unique UMIs. TCRdb cleaned the public reads at Q25 with fastp, built clones with MiXCR and kept in-frame beta chains. CDR3 protein sequences are deduplicated, and each keeps its most common genes and DNA. The V and J calls and clone size are TCRdb's, not the authors'. The sample records under 85,000 distinct CDR3 sequences, around 10% of which are singletons. Clones ranked in the top ten supply around 1.8% of the sample.

Sequencing was done on a sample of PBMCs. The TCR sequence derives from a man between 35 and 55 years old in good health. The V and J segments used are TRBV9 and TRBJ2-6, with no confidently assigned D gene. The nucleotides are TGTGCCAGCAGCCCCCACCCCTCTGGGGCCAACGTCCTGACTTTC. Translated, it gives CASSPHPSGANVLTF.